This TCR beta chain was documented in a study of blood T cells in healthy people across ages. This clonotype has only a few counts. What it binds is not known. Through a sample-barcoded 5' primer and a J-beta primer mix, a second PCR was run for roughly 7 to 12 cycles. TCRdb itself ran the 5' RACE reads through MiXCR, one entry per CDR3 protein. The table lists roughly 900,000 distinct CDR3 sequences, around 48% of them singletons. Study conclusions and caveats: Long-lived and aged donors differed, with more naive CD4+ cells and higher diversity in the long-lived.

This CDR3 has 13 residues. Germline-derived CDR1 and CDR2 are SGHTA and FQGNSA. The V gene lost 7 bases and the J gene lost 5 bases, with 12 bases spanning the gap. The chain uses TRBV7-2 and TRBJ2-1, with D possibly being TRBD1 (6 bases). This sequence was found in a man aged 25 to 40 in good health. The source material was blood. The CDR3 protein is CASTWGPNNEQFF. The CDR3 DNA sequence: TGTGCCAGCACCTGGGGGCCCAACAATGAGCAGTTCTTC.